The 28 T cell receptor beta chains given below trace back to one sample, sequenced in a study of blood T cell repertoires in COVID-19 (dated by TCRdb to the early 2020s). Library preparation employed the immunoSEQ multiplex PCR assay. The table was pulled from immuneACCESS by TCRdb, which kept in-frame rearrangements only. Such tables lose some clones; where checked, under half of the loss comes from unresolved V genes, and the rest has no known cause. This sample gives 110,000 to 150,000 clones in total; almost 90% of them show up just once. 1.5% of the sample belongs to the ten largest clones. The sample was peripheral blood. These receptors were obtained from a woman aged 55-70 years with acute or convalescent COVID-19.

The chain joins TRBV18 to TRBJ2-1, with 12 bases identical to TRBD1. There are 16 residues in the CDR3. With V trimmed by 6 bases and J by 5 bases, 8 bases remained unmatched. CDR1 is KGHSH and CDR2 is LQKENI in the germline V gene. The CDR3 protein is CASSLGQGASDNEQFF. The CDR3 region has the DNA TGTGCCAGCTCGTTGGGACAGGGGGCATCGGACAATGAGCAGTTCTTC.

The J gene is TRBJ2-2, the V gene TRBV7-6; D is perhaps TRBD1 (7 bases). V gave up 6 bases and J gave up 5 bases, with 19 bases separating them. This CDR3 spans 16 amino acids. The germline V gene encodes CDR1 SGHVS and CDR2 FNYEAQ. The CDR3 protein is CASSPVGGGYTGELFF. The CDR3 DNA reads TGTGCCAGCAGTCCCGTCGGAGGGGGCTATACCGGGGAGCTGTTTTTT. The variable domain in full, completed from reference TRBV7-6 and TRBJ2-2, reads GAGVSQSPRYKVTKRGQDVALRCDPISGHVSLYWYRQALGQGPEFLTYFNYEAQQDKSGLPNDRFSAERPEGSISTLTIQRTEQRDSAMYRCASSPVGGGYTGELFFGEGSRLTVL.

The chain has TRBV5-8 and TRBJ1-6, with D unclear. The CDR3 contains 17 residues. Germline-derived CDR1 and CDR2 are SGHTS and YDEGEE. V was pared by 4 bases and J by 5 bases, with 19 bases between. CDR3 coding DNA: TGTGCCAGCAGCCGTTGGGAGTACAGCGTAAATAATTCACCCCTCCACTTT. It is translated as CASSRWEYSVNNSPLHF.

V usage is TRBV7-5 and J usage is TRBJ1-2. TRBV7-5 has pseudogene status. This CDR3 region has 13 residues. The CDR3 loop reads CARSLKSGLGYTF. CDR3 DNA sequence: TGTGCCAGAAGCTTAAAATCGGGGTTAGGCTACACCTTC.

V usage is TRBV7-9 and J usage is TRBJ2-4; 9 bases are a match to TRBD1. V lost 4 bases, J lost 0 bases, and 1 base stayed unmatched. The CDR3 consists of 15 residues. The germline V gene has CDR1 SEHNR and CDR2 FQNEAQ (reference sequence). The CDR3 DNA is TGTGCCAGCAGCTCACAGGGGGCAGCCAAAAACATTCAGTACTTC. This codes for CASSSQGAAKNIQYF.

V and J are TRBV4-2 and TRBJ2-3, with 8 positions matching TRBD2. V lost 3 bases, J lost 3 bases, and 8 bases stayed unmatched. The germline CDR1 and CDR2 sequences are LGHNA and YNFKEQ. The CDR3 contains 16 residues. CDR3 in DNA: TGTGCCAGCAGCCAGGGACAAGCGGGGGTAACAGATACGCAGTATTTT. It specifies CASSQGQAGVTDTQYF.

V is TRBV18 and J is TRBJ2-3; tentatively, D is TRBD2 (5 bases). Germline V CDR1 and CDR2: KGHSH, LQKENI. The CDR3 has 13 amino acids. The V gene lost 0 bases and the J gene lost 4 bases, with 5 bases spanning the gap. CDR3 residues: CASSPPGADTQYF. CDR3 nucleotides: TGTGCCAGCTCACCACCCGGGGCAGATACGCAGTATTTT.

The gene calls are TRBV11-2 and TRBJ1-1, with 7 bases fitting TRBD1. The junction had 9 bases not matched to a gene; V was cut back by 5 bases and J by 3 bases. The CDR3 covers 15 residues. Looked up from germline, CDR1 is SGHAT and CDR2 is FQNNGV. In DNA form, the CDR3 reads TGTGCCAGCAGCCAGAGTACAGGGGTCTACACTGAAGCTTTCTTT. This encodes CASSQSTGVYTEAFF.

The chain carries TRBV6-2 or TRBV6-3 and TRBJ1-5; perhaps TRBD1 as D (5 bases). Germline V gives CDR1 MNHEY, CDR2 SVGEGT. Trimming shortened V by 2 bases and J by 5 bases, and 16 bases separated the two germline ends. This CDR3 region has 16 residues. CDR3 residues: CASSYDTGTLYQPQHF. In nucleotides, the CDR3 is TGTGCCAGCAGTTACGACACCGGGACTCTTTATCAGCCCCAGCATTTT.

The V gene is TRBV6-5, the J gene TRBJ1-2; 10 bases map to TRBD1. V shed 8 bases and J 8 bases; nucleotides not matched to a gene: 5. This CDR3 contains 12 residues. Germline V CDR1 and CDR2: MNHEY, SVGAGI. CDR3 in DNA: TGTGCCAGCGAGGGACAGGGGAACGGCTACACCTTC. It yields the protein CASEGQGNGYTF.

Only a few counts were recorded for this clone. The CDR3 nucleotides read TGTGCCTGGAGTCCTTCCCTCAGGATGTATAATGAAAAACTGTTTTTT. Amino acids: CAWSPSLRMYNEKLFF. This sequence joins TRBV30 and TRBJ1-4; no definite D call. This CDR3 comprises 16 residues. V lost 2 bases and J 4 bases, leaving 17 bases between the germline ends. Germline values: CDR1 GTSNPN, CDR2 SVGIG (reference sequence).

The chain recombines TRBV19 with TRBJ1-5; 9 positions agree with TRBD1. CDR1 and CDR2 from the germline V gene are LNHDA and SQIVND (reference sequence). CDR3 length: 18 residues. V gave up 5 bases and J gave up 6 bases; unmatched junction bases: 17. CDR3 amino acids: CASSPTAGTGSPRQPQHF. The CDR3 DNA sequence: TGTGCCAGTAGTCCGACAGCCGGGACAGGGTCTCCGCGTCAGCCCCAGCATTTT.

This chain links TRBV5-1 with TRBJ1-4; possibly TRBD1 for D (6 bases). Germline values: CDR1 SGHRS, CDR2 YFSETQ. The CDR3 is 16 amino acids. V was trimmed by 3 bases and J by 5 bases, leaving 17 bases between them. In nucleotides, the CDR3 is TGCGCCAGCAGCTCCTGGATGGGGGCGCAGAATGAAAAACTGTTTTTT. Protein: CASSSWMGAQNEKLFF.

The chain is built from TRBV30 and TRBJ1-2; D gene uncertain. The CDR3 consists of 13 residues. Germline CDR1 GTSNPN, CDR2 SVGIG (reference sequence). Trimming took 1 base from V and 2 from J, leaving 8 bases between them. In DNA form, the CDR3 reads TGTGCCTGGAGTGATTTGCGGAACTATGGCTACACCTTC. Translation: CAWSDLRNYGYTF.

The chain recombines TRBV28 with TRBJ1-5; the match to TRBD1 covers 9 bases. This CDR3 is built from 16 residues. Unmatched junction bases numbered 10, after V lost 8 bases and J lost 2 bases. Germline values: CDR1 MDHEN, CDR2 SYDVKM. In DNA form, the CDR3 reads TGTGCCAGCGGGGACAGGGCTGTCGTTGGCAATCAGCCCCAGCATTTT. Its protein product is CASGDRAVVGNQPQHF.

The rearrangement joins TRBV6-2 or TRBV6-3 to TRBJ1-5, with TRBD1 matching over 9 bases. CDR3 length: 15 amino acids. From germline, CDR1 is MNHEY and CDR2 SVGEGT. The ends lost 4 bases at V and 1 base at J; junction bases unmatched: 2. The CDR3 DNA is TGTGCCAGCAGTTTGACAGGGGGGAGCAATCAGCCCCAGCATTTT. Its protein product is CASSLTGGSNQPQHF.

The CDR3 sequence: CASRRQGPANEQFF. In DNA, the CDR3 is TGTGCCAGCAGACGTCAGGGCCCAGCCAATGAGCAGTTCTTC. This chain connects TRBV28 to TRBJ2-1; D is possibly TRBD1 (5 bases). Germline CDR1 is MDHEN and CDR2 is SYDVKM. The V gene lost 6 bases and the J gene lost 6 bases, with 15 bases spanning the gap. The CDR3 covers 14 residues.

CDR3 nucleotide sequence: TGCAGCGTTGAAGAACGTGGGGCGCCCCTTTCCTACGAGCAGTACTTC. Protein sequence: CSVEERGAPLSYEQYF. This chain uses TRBV29-1 with TRBJ2-7, with D perhaps matching TRBD1 (5 bases). The V end was cut by 0 bases, the J end by 1 base, with 16 bases between. Germline V gene data show CDR1 as SQVTM and CDR2 as ANQGSEA. The CDR3 runs 16 residues.

V is TRBV18 and J is TRBJ1-5, with a tentative D call TRBD1 (6 bases). The CDR3 totals 15 residues. Trimming removed 4 bases from V and 10 bases from J, with 20 bases in between. The V gene's germline CDR1 is KGHSH and CDR2 LQKENI. The CDR3 DNA reads TGTGCCAGCTCACGCGACTACAGGGAGAGAGGCCCCCAGCATTTT. This gives the protein CASSRDYRERGPQHF.

This clone was picked up a small number of times. The chain recombines TRBV4-2 with TRBJ2-7, with D possibly TRBD2 on 7 matching bases. The CDR3 length is 16 residues. V was trimmed by 2 bases and J by 0 bases, leaving 14 bases between them. Germline V lookup: CDR1 LGHNA, CDR2 YNFKEQ. CDR3: CASSQWVGGASYEQYF. The CDR3 DNA reads TGTGCCAGCAGCCAATGGGTAGGGGGGGCCTCCTACGAGCAGTACTTC.

V gene TRBV4-1 combines with J gene TRBJ1-5, with TRBD1 identical over 7 bases. Trimming took 1 base from V and 9 from J; bases not matched to a gene: 6. Germline-derived CDR1 and CDR2 are MGHRA and YSYEKL. CDR3 size: 14 residues. CDR3 loop: CASSQVGGVSPQHF. The CDR3 bases are TGCGCCAGCAGCCAAGTAGGGGGCGTTTCGCCCCAGCATTTT.

This chain connects TRBV6-2 or TRBV6-3 to TRBJ2-1; 8 nucleotides line up with TRBD2. Germline V CDR1 and CDR2: MNHEY, SVGEGT. This CDR3 has 15 residues. V shed 5 bases and J 0 bases; nucleotides not matched to a gene: 3. As DNA, the CDR3 is TGTGCCAGCAGTAAGAGCGGGAGCTCCTACAATGAGCAGTTCTTC. Translating gives CASSKSGSSYNEQFF.

The chain combines TRBV9 with TRBJ2-6; D unresolved. Per germline, CDR1 SGDLS and CDR2 YYNGEE. V gave up 0 bases and J gave up 2 bases, with 9 bases separating them. There are 16 residues in the CDR3. The CDR3 loop is CASSVVSGPGANVLTF. CDR3 DNA sequence: TGTGCCAGCAGCGTAGTATCAGGTCCTGGGGCCAACGTCCTGACTTTC.

The DNA of the CDR3 is TGTGCCAGCAGCTTAGTCCCTCTACAGGGGAACACTGAAGCTTTCTTT. Translating gives CASSLVPLQGNTEAFF. V and J are TRBV7-6 and TRBJ1-1, with D perhaps matching TRBD1 (6 bases). The CDR3 length is 16 residues. The V gene's germline CDR1 is SGHVS and CDR2 FNYEAQ. V was clipped by 1 base and J by 1 base, with 13 bases between them.

CDR3 residues: CASSQRRFELLNTEAFF. CDR3 sequence (DNA): TGTGCCAGCAGCCAAAGGAGGTTTGAGTTATTGAACACTGAAGCTTTCTTT. The V call is TRBV5-4, the J call TRBJ1-1; no clear D. Trimming cost V 4 bases and J 0 bases, with 19 bases left between them. The CDR3 has 17 residues. Germline V gene lookup returns CDR1 SGHNT and CDR2 YYREEE (reference sequence).

This rearrangement joins TRBV10-3 to TRBJ1-4; D may be TRBD1 (6 bases). V was pared by 3 bases and J by 6 bases, with 8 bases between. Germline CDR1 ENHRY, CDR2 SYGVKD. CDR3 length: 13 amino acids. The DNA of the CDR3 is TGTGCCATCAGTGAAACAGGGTATGAAAAACTGTTTTTT. Encoded protein: CAISETGYEKLFF.

This clone came up a few times. The CDR3 sequence: CASSRDSLSYNEQFF. CDR3 bases: TGTGCCAGCAGCCGGGACAGCCTCTCCTACAATGAGCAGTTCTTC. This chain links TRBV6-2 or TRBV6-3 with TRBJ2-1; 7 nucleotides agree with TRBD1. The CDR3 contains 15 residues. Germline values: CDR1 MNHEY, CDR2 SVGEGT. With V trimmed by 6 bases and J by 0 bases, 5 bases remained unmatched.

The V gene is TRBV4-1, the J gene TRBJ2-4; D is unclear. Trimming took 3 bases from V and 0 from J, leaving 21 bases between them. The CDR3 is made up of 19 amino acids. Germline CDR1 reads MGHRA; CDR2 reads YSYEKL. CDR3 sequence: CASSQGPRVALLAKNIQYF. As DNA, the CDR3 is TGCGCCAGCAGCCAGGGTCCCCGGGTGGCCTTGTTAGCCAAAAACATTCAGTACTTC.